This TCR beta chain was observed in a study of blood T cell repertoires in COVID-19. On the study more broadly: Acute and convalescent COVID-19 specimens originated in the United States, Italy and Spain. PBMCs, B-cell-depleted T cells, or T cells provided the cDNA or gDNA that made up the material.

Germline lookup yields CDR1 MNHEY and CDR2 SMNVEV (reference sequence). Trimming pared 2 bases from V and 0 bases from J, leaving 11 bases between. CDR3 length equals 15 residues. Ten or more counts support this clone. In the authors' workflow: Nucleated cell number was recorded as an estimate derived from reference gene primer amplification. Profiled with immunoSEQ multiplex PCR; TCRdb holds only in-frame clones, not every one. V and J calls and clone size are copied from that table; D and trimming were computed from the DNA. Of 130,000 or so clones in the sample, around four fifths were seen once. The sample was peripheral blood. The receptor was isolated from a human donor in a cohort sampled during active COVID-19. This chain joins TRBV27 and TRBJ2-7; D perhaps matches TRBD2 (6 bases). The DNA for the CDR3 is TGTGCCAGCAGTTTAACTCCGGGACTCTCCTACGAGCAGTACTTC. Amino acids: CASSLTPGLSYEQYF.